This T cell receptor beta chain was documented in a study of regulatory T cells in long-lasting Graves disease (dated by TCRdb to the early 2020s). At the level of the whole study: Persistent Graves' disease was defined as persistently positive TSH receptor autoantibodies together with antithyroid drug treatment for over 5 years. The study was registered as a clinical trial and conducted in China. A total of 35 or so samples were covered by TCR sequencing, comprising approximately 13 persistent and around 20 newly diagnosed Graves' disease patients. Persistent Graves' disease patients in the clinical cohort had taken antithyroid drugs for roughly ten years on average. Peripheral blood TCR sequencing and RNA sequencing compared persistent Graves' disease patients with newly diagnosed Graves' disease patients.

This clonotype was seen a handful of times. Its binding antigen is unknown. Per-base quality was not reported, and no clone a single base away is much larger than it. The paper as a whole reports these results and caveats: Compared with newly diagnosed patients, persistent Graves' disease patients had lower TCR Shannon entropy and fewer highly expanded clones, which suggests clonal expansion. The study examined only peripheral blood because the primary lesion, thyroid tissue, could not be accessed. Persistent patients shared more public clonotypes among themselves (around 2,500) than newly diagnosed patients did (about 1,000). Sequencing and analysis were limited to the TCR beta chain. The small sample size was acknowledged by the authors as a limitation that may reduce accuracy. Persistent disease showed preferential use of TRBV28, TRBJ1-2 and TRBJ2-5, whereas newly diagnosed disease favored TRBV20-1 and TRBJ2-1.

The library was prepared using multiplex PCR. The reads were generated on an Illumina HiSeq 4000. TCR beta libraries were built with iRepertoire HTBI primers and Arm-PCR amplification of CDR3 regions. Gel purification was performed on PCR products prior to sequencing. The paper's processing steps were these. Gene usage analysis of CDR3 amino acid clonotypes relied on the approximately 62 TRBV and around 13 TRBJ segments identified across samples. COPE and FqMerger were used to merge the filtered high-quality paired reads into contigs. Contigs were aligned with BLAST to IMGT TRBV, TRBD and TRBJ reference genes, and CDR3 was defined per IMGT. Any clonotype with a frequency above 0.1% was classified as a highly expanded clone. Shannon entropy served as the measure of repertoire diversity, while the Gini coefficient captured V-J evenness. A clonotype was considered public if more than one individual shared it. TCRdb reworked the public reads: Q25 trimming with fastp, MiXCR clone assembly, productive beta chains retained. Entries that share a CDR3 protein sequence are merged under the most common genes and DNA. For this entry, the V and J calls and clone size follow TCRdb and not the study's own pipeline. A total of more than 350,000 distinct CDR3 sequences appear in this sample, around 20% of them only once. The top ten constitute roughly an eighth of the sample.

Compared with germline, V lacks 4 bases and J lacks 9 bases; bases without a gene match: 7. From a lookup of the germline V gene, CDR1 and CDR2 are SGHRS and YFSETQ. The CDR3 sequence holds 15 residues, the cysteine and phenylalanine included. The read is trimmed to its CDR3 DNA, 45 bases read in frame from base 1. The time point label, as the study defines it: persistent/refractory GD, antithyroid drugs over 5 years with positive TRAb. For both TCR sequencing and RNA sequencing, RNA was extracted from PBMCs in TRIzol. The diagnosis of Graves' disease followed American Thyroid Association guidelines. Recruitment of patients was carried out at an endocrinology department in Xi'an, China. Each patient gave around 9.2 milliliters of peripheral blood, collected in an EDTA anticoagulant tube. PBMCs were isolated by Ficoll Paque Plus density gradient separation without further T cell sorting. An Agilent 2100 Bioanalyzer and agarose gel were used to check RNA quality, and a NanoDrop 2000 was used to measure RNA concentration.

The V gene is TRBV5-1 and the J gene is TRBJ2-1, with 13 middle bases fitting TRBD2. The receptor was isolated from a female donor with Graves disease. The sequences come from peripheral blood mononuclear cells (PBMCs), collected when the disease was refractory, from a patient treated with antithyroid drugs. The CDR3 has the sequence CASSTGTSGTVEQFF. The bases are TGCGCCAGCAGCACCGGGACTAGCGGGACCGTTGAGCAGTTCTTC. With the portions outside the CDR3 filled from the reference TRBV5-1 and TRBJ2-1 genes, the complete variable region becomes KAGVTQTPRYLIKTRGQQVTLSCSPISGHRSVSWYQQTPGQGLQFLFEYFSETQRNKGNFPGRFSGRQFSNSRSEMNVSTLELGDSALYLCASSTGTSGTVEQFFGPGTRLTVL.